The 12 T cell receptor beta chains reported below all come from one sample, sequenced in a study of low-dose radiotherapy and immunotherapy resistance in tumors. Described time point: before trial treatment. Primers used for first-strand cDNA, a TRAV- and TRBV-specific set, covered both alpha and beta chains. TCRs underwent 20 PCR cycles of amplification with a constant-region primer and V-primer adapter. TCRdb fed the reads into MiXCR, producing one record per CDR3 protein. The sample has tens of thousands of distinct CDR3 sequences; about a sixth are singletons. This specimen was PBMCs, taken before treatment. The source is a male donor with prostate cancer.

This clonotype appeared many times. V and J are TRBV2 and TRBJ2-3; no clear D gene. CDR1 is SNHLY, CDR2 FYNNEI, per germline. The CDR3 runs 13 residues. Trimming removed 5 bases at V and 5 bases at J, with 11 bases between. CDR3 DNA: TGTGCCAGCAGTTCGACCGTAGGAGATACGCAGTATTTT. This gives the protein CASSSTVGDTQYF.

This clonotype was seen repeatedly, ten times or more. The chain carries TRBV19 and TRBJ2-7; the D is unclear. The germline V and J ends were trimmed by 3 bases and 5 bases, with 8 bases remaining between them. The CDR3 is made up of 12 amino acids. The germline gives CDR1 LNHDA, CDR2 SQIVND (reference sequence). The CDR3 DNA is TGTGCCAGTAGTATTGGGCGGAACGAGCAGTACTTC. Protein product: CASSIGRNEQYF.

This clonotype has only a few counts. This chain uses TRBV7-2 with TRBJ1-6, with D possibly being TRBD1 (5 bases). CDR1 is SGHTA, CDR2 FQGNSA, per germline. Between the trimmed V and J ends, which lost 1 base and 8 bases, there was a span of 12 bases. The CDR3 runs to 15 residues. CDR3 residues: CASSLVSGRDSPLHF. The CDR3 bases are TGTGCCAGCAGCTTAGTTTCGGGACGCGATTCACCCCTCCACTTT.

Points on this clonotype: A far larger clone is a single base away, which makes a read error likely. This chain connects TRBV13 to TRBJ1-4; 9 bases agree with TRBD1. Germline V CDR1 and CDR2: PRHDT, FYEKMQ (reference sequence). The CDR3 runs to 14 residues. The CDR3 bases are TGTGCCGGCAGTTACAGGGGGCGGAAGGAAAAACTGTTTTTT. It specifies CAGSYRGRKEKLFF.

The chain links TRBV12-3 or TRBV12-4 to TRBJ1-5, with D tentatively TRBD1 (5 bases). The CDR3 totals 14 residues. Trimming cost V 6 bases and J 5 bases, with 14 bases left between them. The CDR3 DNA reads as TGTGCCAGCAGACCCGGGACTTCTTATCAGCCCCAGCATTTT. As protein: CASRPGTSYQPQHF.

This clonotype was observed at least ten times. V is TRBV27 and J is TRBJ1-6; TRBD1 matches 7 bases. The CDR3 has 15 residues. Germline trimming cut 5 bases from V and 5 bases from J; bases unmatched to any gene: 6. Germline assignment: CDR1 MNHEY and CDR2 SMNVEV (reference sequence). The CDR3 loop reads CASSEQGWDNSPLHF. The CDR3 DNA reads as TGTGCCAGCAGTGAACAGGGGTGGGATAATTCACCCCTCCACTTT.

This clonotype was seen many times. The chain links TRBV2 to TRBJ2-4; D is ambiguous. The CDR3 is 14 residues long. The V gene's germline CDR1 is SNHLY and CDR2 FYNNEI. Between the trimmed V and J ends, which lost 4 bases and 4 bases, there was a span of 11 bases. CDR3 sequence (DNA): TGTGCCAGCAGTGCCTCGGATTATAAAAACATTCAGTACTTC. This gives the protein CASSASDYKNIQYF. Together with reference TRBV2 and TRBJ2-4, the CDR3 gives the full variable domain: EPEVTQTPSHQVTQMGQEVILRCVPISNHLYFYWYRQILGQKVEFLVSFYNNEISEKSEIFDDQFSVERPDGSNFTLKIRSTKLEDSAMYFCASSASDYKNIQYFGAGTRLSVL.

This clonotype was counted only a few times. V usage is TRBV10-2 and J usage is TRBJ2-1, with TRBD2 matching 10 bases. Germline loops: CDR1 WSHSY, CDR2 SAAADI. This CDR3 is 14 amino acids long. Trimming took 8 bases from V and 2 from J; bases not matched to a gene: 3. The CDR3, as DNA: TGCGCCAGCGTTGGACTAGCGGCCTACAATGAGCAGTTCTTC. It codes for CASVGLAAYNEQFF.

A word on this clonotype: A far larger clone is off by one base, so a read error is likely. CDR3 sequence (DNA): TGTGCCAGCAGCTTGGGGACCCTCGGACCTAATGAGCAGTCCTTC. Translated: CASSLGTLGPNEQSF. V usage is TRBV5-3 and J usage is TRBJ2-1, with D perhaps assigned TRBD1 or TRBD2 (5 bases each). TRBV5-3 is assigned to the ORF class and has an uncertain function. This CDR3 is built from 15 residues.

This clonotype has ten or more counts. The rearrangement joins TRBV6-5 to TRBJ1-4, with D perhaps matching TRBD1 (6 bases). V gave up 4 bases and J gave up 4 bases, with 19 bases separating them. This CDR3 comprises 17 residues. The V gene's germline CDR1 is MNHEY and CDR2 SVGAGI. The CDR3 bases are TGTGCCAGCAGTTCCTATTCCAGGGGTCCTGGTAATGAAAAACTGTTTTTT. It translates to CASSSYSRGPGNEKLFF.

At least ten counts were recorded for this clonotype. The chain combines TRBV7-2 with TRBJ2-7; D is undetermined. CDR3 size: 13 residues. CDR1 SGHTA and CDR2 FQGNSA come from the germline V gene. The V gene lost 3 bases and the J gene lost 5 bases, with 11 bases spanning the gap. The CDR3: CASSFARYNEQYF. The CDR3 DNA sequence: TGTGCCAGCAGCTTCGCCAGGTACAACGAGCAGTACTTC.

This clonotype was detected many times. CDR3 sequence (DNA): TGCAGTGCTAAGGGACTAGCGGGGGGCGAAGGAGGGGCAGGGGAGCAGTTCTTC. It yields the protein CSAKGLAGGEGGAGEQFF. The chain employs TRBV20-1 and TRBJ2-1, with 15 bases identical to TRBD2. The CDR3 length is 18 residues. V was clipped by 4 bases and J by 10 bases; unmatched bases: 17. The germline CDR1 and CDR2 sequences are DFQATT and SNEGSKA (reference sequence).